One and the same sample provided the 18 T cell receptor beta chains below, sequenced in a study of blood T cell repertoires in COVID-19. Some clones are missing from TCRdb's copy, which holds only in-frame ones; the method was immunoSEQ multiplex PCR. The sample lists about 370,000 clones, approximately 90% seen once, with about 1% in the top ten. The source material was PBMCs or T cells enriched from blood (not recorded which). Receptor source: a man aged 18 to 30 who had recovered from COVID-19.

This chain links TRBV30 with TRBJ2-7; D uncertain. Germline CDR1 and CDR2: GTSNPN and SVGIG (reference sequence). This CDR3 contains 11 residues. Trimming cost V 7 bases and J 4 bases, with 11 bases left between them. In DNA form, the CDR3 reads TGTGCCTCAACGAGGAGTTACGAGCAGTACTTC. Amino acid sequence: CASTRSYEQYF.

V usage is TRBV12-3 or TRBV12-4 and J usage is TRBJ1-1; D is possibly TRBD1 (5 bases). Trimming took off 5 bases at V and 4 bases at J, with 8 bases between the two ends. The CDR3 totals 12 residues. The CDR3 is CASSDTGTEAFF. For the CDR3, the DNA is TGTGCCAGCAGTGACACAGGCACTGAAGCTTTCTTT.

Here the CDR3 DNA reads TGTGCCAGCAGAAGGTTGGGGGCTGGGTATGGCTACACCTTC. This gives the protein CASRRLGAGYGYTF. The rearrangement uses TRBV2 and TRBJ1-2; tentative D call: TRBD1 (6 bases). CDR3 length: 14 amino acids. V was trimmed by 6 bases and J by 5 bases, leaving 16 bases between them. The germline gives CDR1 SNHLY, CDR2 FYNNEI.

The chain is built from TRBV3-1 (or the pseudogene TRBV3-2) and TRBJ2-7; 8 bases line up with TRBD2. V was clipped by 0 bases and J by 5 bases; unmatched bases: 9. This CDR3 spans 16 amino acids. Per the germline V gene, CDR1 is LGHDT and CDR2 is YNNKEL (reference sequence). In DNA form, the CDR3 reads TGTGCCAGCAGCCAAGAAGGTCTAGCGGGCCCTAACGAGCAGTACTTC. Its protein is CASSQEGLAGPNEQYF.

This clone was observed a single time. The chain carries TRBV19 and TRBJ2-1, with 10 bases matching TRBD2. The CDR3 length is 15 residues. Germline assignment: CDR1 LNHDA and CDR2 SQIVND (reference sequence). Unmatched junction bases numbered 5, after V lost 6 bases and J lost 3 bases. CDR3 DNA sequence: TGTGCCAGTAGACCCACTAGCGGGGTCTACAATGAGCAGTTCTTC. Translation: CASRPTSGVYNEQFF.

The rearrangement links TRBV2 to TRBJ2-2, with 8 positions matching TRBD2. The V gene's germline CDR1 is SNHLY and CDR2 FYNNEI. The J segment lost 4 bases and the V segment lost 5 bases, leaving 6 bases of the junction unmatched. CDR3 size: 15 residues. DNA of the CDR3: TGTGCCAGCAGTTCCGGGGGGGCGGTCACCGGGGAGCTGTTTTTT. Translation: CASSSGGAVTGELFF.

The J gene is TRBJ2-5, the V gene TRBV28, with D tentatively TRBD1 (6 bases). There are 14 residues in the CDR3. V lost 7 bases, J lost 3 bases, and 15 bases lay in between. Germline CDR1 MDHEN, CDR2 SYDVKM. The CDR3 nucleotides read TGTGCCAGCACATCACAGGGTAAAAAAGAGACCCAGTACTTC. Amino acids: CASTSQGKKETQYF. Full variable domain (missing parts from reference TRBV28 and TRBJ2-5): DVKVTQSSRYLVKRTGEKVFLECVQDMDHENMFWYRQDPGLGLRLIYFSYDVKMKEKGDIPEGYSVSREKKERFSLILESASTNQTSMYLCASTSQGKKETQYFGPGTRLLVL.

V is TRBV5-1 and J is TRBJ1-4; D call uncertain. The CDR3 extends over 17 amino acids. V was shortened by 0 bases and J by 7 bases, with 19 bases between the two germline ends. The germline V gene encodes CDR1 SGHRS and CDR2 YFSETQ. The CDR3 spells CASSLASRPRLGEKLFF. The CDR3 DNA sequence: TGCGCCAGCAGCTTGGCCTCGAGACCCAGACTCGGTGAAAAACTGTTTTTT. The entire variable domain, with the rest obtained from reference TRBV5-1 and TRBJ1-4, is as follows: KAGVTQTPRYLIKTRGQQVTLSCSPISGHRSVSWYQQTPGQGLQFLFEYFSETQRNKGNFPGRFSGRQFSNSRSEMNVSTLELGDSALYLCASSLASRPRLGEKLFFGSGTQLSVL.

The V and J genes are TRBV18 and TRBJ2-5, with D maybe TRBD1 (5 bases). CDR1 and CDR2 from the germline V gene are KGHSH and LQKENI. Trimming took off 5 bases at V and 3 bases at J, with 13 bases between the two ends. The CDR3 contains 14 residues. The CDR3, as DNA: TGTGCCAGCTCATGGCGACAGACGGAAGAGACCCAGTACTTC. As protein: CASSWRQTEETQYF. Filled out from reference TRBV18 and TRBJ2-5, the complete variable domain reads NAGVMQNPRHLVRRRGQEARLRCSPMKGHSHVYWYRQLPEEGLKFMVYLQKENIIDESGMPKERFSAEFPKEGPSILRIQQVVRGDSAAYFCASSWRQTEETQYFGPGTRLLVL.

The genes are TRBV2 and TRBJ2-7; 9 bases fit TRBD1. V lost 10 bases, J lost 5 bases, and 9 bases stayed unmatched. There are 13 residues in the CDR3. Germline V gene lookup returns CDR1 SNHLY and CDR2 FYNNEI. CDR3 loop: CATRGTGPHEQYF. For the CDR3, the DNA is TGTGCCACCAGGGGGACAGGGCCCCACGAGCAGTACTTC.

The J gene is TRBJ2-7, the V gene TRBV11-2, with 10 bases that match TRBD2. This CDR3 is built from 15 residues. The junction had 4 bases not matched to a gene; V was cut back by 4 bases and J by 1 base. Germline loops: CDR1 SGHAT, CDR2 FQNNGV. This CDR3 reads CASSSDSGRSYEQYF. CDR3 DNA sequence: TGTGCCAGCAGCTCAGATAGCGGGAGGTCCTACGAGCAGTACTTC. Using reference TRBV11-2 and TRBJ2-7 for the parts outside the CDR3, the full variable domain is EAGVAQSPRYKIIEKRQSVAFWCNPISGHATLYWYQQILGQGPKLLIQFQNNGVVDDSQLPKDRFSAERLKGVDSTLKIQPAKLEDSAVYLCASSSDSGRSYEQYFGPGTRLTVT.

The V call is TRBV5-1, the J call TRBJ1-1; D unresolved. The CDR3 has 13 amino acids. V lost 5 bases and J 0 bases, leaving 8 bases between the germline ends. Germline CDR1 and CDR2: SGHRS and YFSETQ. This chain's CDR3 is CASRPLLNTEAFF. In DNA, the CDR3 is TGCGCCAGCAGGCCACTCTTGAACACTGAAGCTTTCTTT.

This clone was observed a few times. As DNA, the CDR3 is TGTGCCAGCAGTGACTCGGGAGAAAATTCACCCCTCCACTTT. The encoded protein is CASSDSGENSPLHF. V usage is TRBV6-4 and J usage is TRBJ1-6; D ambiguous. This CDR3 is built from 14 residues. Trimming took 0 bases from V and 7 from J, leaving 7 bases between them. The germline gives CDR1 MRHNA, CDR2 SNTAGT.

This clone came up once. This rearrangement joins TRBV18 to TRBJ2-7; TRBD1 aligns across 9 bases. The ends lost 0 bases at V and 2 bases at J; junction bases unmatched: 2. The length of the CDR3 is 15 residues. The V gene's germline CDR1 is KGHSH and CDR2 LQKENI. The CDR3: CASSPPGTGTYEQYF. The CDR3 DNA sequence: TGTGCCAGCTCACCACCGGGGACAGGGACCTACGAGCAGTACTTC.

The chain uses TRBV25-1 and TRBJ2-5, with 8 positions matching TRBD1. Germline CDR1 MGHDK, CDR2 SYGVNS. CDR3 length: 17 amino acids. V was pared by 1 base and J by 4 bases, with 11 bases of the junction left unmatched. The CDR3, as DNA: TGTGCCAGCAGTGAATCGGGGGCAGGGGGCGTGGGAGAGACCCAGTACTTC. Translation gives CASSESGAGGVGETQYF.

The chain recombines TRBV28 with TRBJ1-2; 7 nucleotides line up with TRBD1. Germline CDR1 is MDHEN and CDR2 is SYDVKM. The CDR3 is made up of 13 amino acids. Trimming took 6 bases from V and 4 from J; bases not matched to a gene: 5. As DNA, the CDR3 is TGTGCCAGCAGCACCGGGACAGCCTATGGCTACACCTTC. Its protein is CASSTGTAYGYTF.

V gene TRBV7-8 combines with J gene TRBJ1-6; D remains unclear. This CDR3 is 14 amino acids long. The V and J ends lost 6 bases and 3 bases respectively, with 9 bases between them. CDR1 is SGHVS and CDR2 is FQNEAQ in the germline V gene. In DNA form, the CDR3 reads TGTGCCAGCAGTCGGACTCGCTATAATTCACCCCTCCACTTT. This encodes CASSRTRYNSPLHF.

The chain employs TRBV4-3 and TRBJ1-1; 7 bases match TRBD1. Losses at the gene ends were 0 bases for V and 4 bases for J; bases not matched to a gene: 5. This CDR3 is 15 amino acids long. The germline V gene encodes CDR1 LGHNA and CDR2 YSLEER. This CDR3 reads CASSQERGLVTEAFF. For the CDR3, the DNA is TGCGCCAGCAGCCAAGAGAGGGGGCTGGTCACTGAAGCTTTCTTT.